This passage covers 20 T cell receptor beta chains from one sample sequenced in a study of neurological immune-mediated disorders. TCRdb used MiXCR to reprocess the 5' RACE reads, holding one entry per CDR3 protein. The data show 35,000 to 50,000 distinct CDR3 sequences, 2.5% seen once. The specimen sequenced was PBMCs. The origin of the receptors is a man aged 45 to 65 with multiple sclerosis.

Many counts were recorded for this clonotype. One junction end disagrees with the germline gene, perhaps due to a read error. The rearrangement links TRBV5-5 to TRBJ1-6; TRBD1 matches at 7 bases. The CDR3 covers 17 residues. Per the germline V gene, CDR1 is SGHKS and CDR2 is YYEKEE (reference sequence). DNA for the CDR3: TGTGCCAGCAGCTTGAGAGGGGGCGATTCCTATAATTCACCCCTCAACTTT. Translated, it gives CASSLRGGDSYNSPLNF. Combining the CDR3 with reference TRBV5-5 and TRBJ1-6 gives the whole variable domain DAGVTQSPTHLIKTRGQQVTLRCSPISGHKSVSWYQQVLGQGPQFIFQYYEKEERGRGNFPDRFSARQFPNYSSELNVNALLLGDSALYLCASSLRGGDSYNSPLNFGNGTRLTVT.

V is TRBV3-1 and J is TRBJ2-2; 7 nucleotides agree with TRBD2. Losses at the gene ends were 1 base for V and 4 bases for J; bases not matched to a gene: 9. Germline V CDR1 and CDR2: LGHDT, YNNKEL (reference sequence). The CDR3 consists of 17 residues. In DNA form, the CDR3 reads TGTGCCAGCAGCCAAGTCGAGAGGACTAGAGGCACCGGGGAGCTGTTTTTT. It specifies CASSQVERTRGTGELFF.

This clonotype came up many times. The rearrangement links TRBV29-1 to TRBJ2-1; TRBD1 matches at 9 bases. V was clipped by 4 bases and J by 9 bases; unmatched bases: 1. There are 11 residues in the CDR3. The germline V gene encodes CDR1 SQVTM and CDR2 ANQGSEA. CDR3 in DNA: TGCAGCGTTGGGACAGGGGCTGAGCAGTTCTTC. Its protein is CSVGTGAEQFF.

In this sample, this clonotype turned up many times. The chain combines TRBV10-3 with TRBJ1-1; D not certain. Germline assignment: CDR1 ENHRY and CDR2 SYGVKD. The length of the CDR3 is 13 residues. Trimming left V 10 bases short and J 2 bases short, with 14 bases between. CDR3: CATLDHQNTEAFF. The CDR3, as DNA: TGTGCCACCCTGGATCATCAAAACACTGAAGCTTTCTTT.

This clonotype came up many times. CDR3 sequence: CASTRGLETGANVLTF. CDR3 DNA: TGTGCCAGCACAAGGGGGCTAGAAACTGGGGCCAACGTCCTGACTTTC. The V gene is TRBV27, the J gene TRBJ2-6; TRBD1 agrees at 7 bases. CDR3 size: 16 residues. J lost 2 bases, V lost 7 bases, and 8 bases had no gene match. Germline assignment: CDR1 MNHEY and CDR2 SMNVEV (reference sequence).

This clonotype has at least ten counts. V gene TRBV11-3 combines with J gene TRBJ1-1; D remains ambiguous. The CDR3 runs to 11 residues. V was shortened by 0 bases and J by 8 bases, with 4 bases between the two germline ends. The V gene's germline CDR1 is SGHNT and CDR2 YENEEA. CDR3 DNA: TGTGCCAGCAGCTTAGATTCGGAAGCTTTCTTT. It specifies CASSLDSEAFF.

This clonotype occurred many times. This chain joins TRBV2 and TRBJ2-7; 7 bases are shared with TRBD1. This CDR3 contains 15 residues. V lost 10 bases to trimming and J lost 2 bases; unmatched junction nucleotides: 14. Germline V gene lookup returns CDR1 SNHLY and CDR2 FYNNEI. The CDR3 reads CATLPQGVSTYEQYF. CDR3 DNA sequence: TGTGCCACGTTACCCCAGGGGGTGTCTACCTACGAGCAGTACTTC. The full variable domain, with the rest looked up from reference TRBV2 and TRBJ2-7, is EPEVTQTPSHQVTQMGQEVILRCVPISNHLYFYWYRQILGQKVEFLVSFYNNEISEKSEIFDDQFSVERPDGSNFTLKIRSTKLEDSAMYFCATLPQGVSTYEQYFGPGTRLTVT.

This clonotype was detected ten times or more. The V call is TRBV9, the J call TRBJ1-1; D gene unclear. CDR3 length equals 14 residues. CDR1 and CDR2 (germline): SGDLS, YYNGEE. The ends were cut back, 5 bases at V and 1 base at J, with 12 bases in the middle. As DNA, the CDR3 is TGTGCCAGCAGTTCCATGTCGGGGAACACTGAAGCTTTCTTT. As protein: CASSSMSGNTEAFF.

This clonotype was counted at least ten times. V gene TRBV9 combines with J gene TRBJ2-1; D may be TRBD1 or TRBD2 (6 bases each). Trimming removed 7 bases at V and 7 bases at J, with 12 bases between. This CDR3 is 12 amino acids long. Germline V gene lookup returns CDR1 SGDLS and CDR2 YYNGEE. The CDR3 reads CASGGLENEQFF. CDR3 coding DNA: TGTGCCAGCGGGGGGCTTGAGAATGAGCAGTTCTTC.

The table lists this clonotype with many counts. The chain joins TRBV5-1 to TRBJ1-1, with 9 bases lining up with TRBD1. J lost 4 bases, V lost 4 bases, and 5 bases had no gene match. This CDR3 has 14 amino acids. CDR1 is SGHRS, CDR2 YFSETQ, per germline. This CDR3 reads CASSQGQGFTEAFF. CDR3 bases: TGCGCCAGCAGCCAGGGACAGGGTTTCACTGAAGCTTTCTTT.

This clonotype was seen at least ten times. V usage is TRBV24-1 and J usage is TRBJ1-2; 9 nucleotides align to TRBD1. V shed 4 bases and J 4 bases; nucleotides not matched to a gene: 0. The germline V gene encodes CDR1 KGHDR and CDR2 SFDVKD. The CDR3 consists of 13 residues. CDR3 sequence (DNA): TGTGCCACCAGTGAGACAGGGGGCTATGGCTACACCTTC. Its translation is CATSETGGYGYTF.

At least ten counts were recorded for this clonotype. One junction end disagrees with the germline gene, perhaps due to a read error. The rearrangement joins TRBV12-3 or TRBV12-4 to TRBJ1-5; 9 bases line up with TRBD1. The CDR3 is 15 amino acids. CDR3 DNA sequence: TGTGCCAGCACCCCGGGACAGGGCGGGAATCAGCCCCAGAATTTT. Amino acid sequence: CASTPGQGGNQPQNF.

In this sample, this clonotype turned up a few times. This may be a read error: a much more frequent sequence differs by one nucleotide. This chain connects TRBV5-1 to TRBJ1-1; D unclear. This CDR3 comprises 12 residues. V lost 1 base and J 3 bases, leaving 4 bases between the germline ends. Per germline, CDR1 SGHRS and CDR2 YFSETQ. CDR3 residues: CASSLKDTEAFF. The CDR3, as DNA: TGCGCCAGCAGCTTGAAAGACACTGAAGCTTTCTTT.

At least ten counts were recorded for this clonotype. The rearrangement uses TRBV20-1 and TRBJ1-2, with TRBD1 matching 9 bases. The V and J ends lost 6 bases and 8 bases, in that order; junction bases with no gene match: 13. The CDR3 is 14 residues long. Germline CDR1 is DFQATT and CDR2 is SNEGSKA (reference sequence). The CDR3 DNA reads as TGCAGTGCCAGTTTGGACAGGGGATCGGGCGGCTACACCTTC. Translating it yields CSASLDRGSGGYTF.

This clonotype was recorded at least ten times. This chain joins TRBV7-2 and TRBJ2-2; D is ambiguous. Germline values: CDR1 SGHTA, CDR2 FQGNSA. The CDR3 covers 11 residues. Between the trimmed V and J ends, which lost 1 base and 7 bases, there was a span of 1 base. This CDR3 reads CASSLDGELFF. The CDR3 region has the DNA TGTGCCAGCAGCTTAGACGGGGAGCTGTTTTTT.

This clonotype has a handful of counts. The chain has TRBV5-1 and TRBJ2-7, with 8 bases matching TRBD2. V shed 4 bases, J shed 2 bases, and the junction held 8 bases outside the gene matches. The CDR3 runs to 15 residues. Germline CDR1 is SGHRS and CDR2 is YFSETQ. CDR3 coding DNA: TGCGCCAGCAGCCCCCCGGAGCGGGGGACCTACGAGCAGTACTTC. This translates into CASSPPERGTYEQYF.

This clonotype appeared many times. V and J are TRBV12-3 or TRBV12-4 and TRBJ1-6; TRBD1 agrees at 10 bases. This CDR3 has 15 amino acids. J lost 10 bases, V lost 5 bases, and 8 bases had no gene match. The CDR3 DNA reads TGTGCCAGCAGTCCCGGGACAGGGGCGGTCTCACCCCTCCACTTT. This encodes CASSPGTGAVSPLHF.

This clonotype occurred many times. The chain uses TRBV6-2 or TRBV6-3 and TRBJ2-7; 7 bases are shared with TRBD1. Germline trimming cut 4 bases from V and 2 bases from J; bases unmatched to any gene: 2. The CDR3 has 13 residues. CDR1 and CDR2 from the germline V gene are MNHEY and SVGEGT. Written as DNA, the CDR3 is TGTGCCAGCAGTTTACAGGGGCCCTACGAGCAGTACTTC. Amino acids: CASSLQGPYEQYF.

This clonotype was observed many times. The chain joins TRBV7-2 to TRBJ2-7; no clear D gene. CDR1 is SGHTA and CDR2 is FQGNSA in the germline V gene. V lost 0 bases to trimming and J lost 7 bases, with 13 bases between them. This CDR3 spans 14 amino acids. CDR3 sequence reads: CASSLALPGREQYF. The CDR3 DNA is TGTGCCAGCAGCTTAGCGCTTCCGGGTCGAGAGCAGTACTTC.

This chain links TRBV5-1 with TRBJ1-4, with D tentatively TRBD1 (5 bases). Germline V gives CDR1 SGHRS, CDR2 YFSETQ. The CDR3 sequence is 16 residues long. V lost 0 bases to trimming and J lost 5 bases, with 14 bases between them. The CDR3 nucleotides are TGCGCCAGCAGCTTGGATCTCGGGGGAGAGAATGAAAAACTGTTTTTT. This gives the protein CASSLDLGGENEKLFF.